In its sample, the clone carrying this T cell receptor (beta chain) was seen many times. Its antigen is not identified. The data are from a study of identical twins. The CDR3 extends over 14 amino acids. V dropped 6 bases and J dropped 0 bases, with 9 bases sitting between them. Per the germline V gene, CDR1 is MNHEY and CDR2 is SMNVEV (reference sequence). General study findings and limits: Zero-insertion results could be subject to partial confounding by invariant MAIT and iNKT cells. Fewer insertions characterized abundant cord blood beta clonotypes, whereas memory repertoires showed none.

No donor was unhealthy or non-Caucasian. A universal primer binding site was introduced by template switching. The final cDNA contained unique molecular identifiers. Using its own MiXCR run on the 5' RACE reads, TCRdb lists one record per CDR3 protein. Of approximately 140,000 distinct CDR3 sequences detected, roughly 3.2% appear once; the ten largest clones hold around 8%. Sequencing input: memory T cells sorted from blood. The sequence derives from a man younger than 35 in good health. The rearrangement uses TRBV27 and TRBJ2-1, with D possibly TRBD1 on 6 matching bases. DNA for the CDR3: TGTGCCAGCAGGACGACAGGCTCCTACAATGAGCAGTTCTTC. Residues: CASRTTGSYNEQFF.